Listed here are 30 T cell receptor beta chains from one sample, sequenced in a study of vaccination and CD4 T cells after COVID-19 (dated by TCRdb to between 2021 and 2024). Antigens of these TCRs are unknown. The treatment or condition label on this specimen signifies: roughly 10-day PBMC culture with coronavirus spike peptide pools or control peptides (ViraFEST assay). The receptor library was made with PCR. Sequencing was performed on an Illumina iSeq 100. At the Johns Hopkins FTIC core, DNA from the cultured CD4+ T cells underwent TCR sequencing with the Oncomine TCR Beta short-read assay. TCRdb redid the processing of the public reads, applying fastp at Q25 and MiXCR, and retained in-frame beta chains. Identical CDR3 protein sequences are pooled into one entry, listed with their most common genes and DNA. Across this sample there are about 15,000 distinct CDR3 sequences, with 55% to 75% seen only once. About 20% of the sample rests with the top ten.

Sequencing input: CD4+ T cells from blood, cultured in vitro. Receptors originate from a human donor who had recovered from COVID-19.

This clonotype was counted only a few times. This chain connects TRBV7-6 to TRBJ2-2; 8 bases agree with TRBD1. This CDR3 region has 17 residues. CDR1 is SGHVS, CDR2 FNYEAQ, per germline. Trimming at V came to 5 bases and at J to 6 bases, leaving 14 bases not matched to a gene. The CDR3 DNA is TGTGCCAGCAGCCCCCTACCACAGGGGGGTGTGGCCGGGGAGCTGTTTTTT. Its protein is CASSPLPQGGVAGELFF.

The chain combines TRBV10-3 with TRBJ2-7; D might be TRBD1 (5 bases). There are 17 residues in the CDR3. V was pared by 0 bases and J by 4 bases, with 19 bases between. From germline, CDR1 is ENHRY and CDR2 SYGVKD. CDR3 sequence reads: CAISESTDRPFAYEQYF. The CDR3 coding sequence is TGTGCCATCAGTGAGTCGACCGACAGACCCTTTGCGTACGAGCAGTACTTC.

V and J are TRBV6-2 or TRBV6-3 and TRBJ1-2; D perhaps matches TRBD1 (6 bases). The germline V and J ends were trimmed by 5 bases and 3 bases, with 10 bases remaining between them. The CDR3 sequence is 13 residues long. CDR1 and CDR2 from the germline V gene are MNHEY and SVGEGT. CDR3 DNA sequence: TGTGCCAGCAGTCCGACAGGAGACTATGGCTACACCTTC. Translated, it gives CASSPTGDYGYTF.

The rearrangement links TRBV6-2 or TRBV6-3 to TRBJ1-2, with D perhaps matching TRBD1 (6 bases). Germline V gives CDR1 MNHEY, CDR2 SVGEGT. This CDR3 comprises 14 residues. Trimming removed 7 bases from V and 1 base from J, with 13 bases in between. The CDR3 nucleotides read TGTGCCAGCAAGAAGGACAGTCGTAACTATGGCTACACCTTC. This encodes CASKKDSRNYGYTF.

CDR3 nucleotide sequence: TGTGCCAGCAGTTTCTACAGGGCGAACACCGGGGAGCTGTTTTTT. Translation: CASSFYRANTGELFF. The J gene is TRBJ2-2, the V gene TRBV27; D possibly corresponds to TRBD1 (6 bases). Germline loops: CDR1 MNHEY, CDR2 SMNVEV (reference sequence). V shed 3 bases and J shed 0 bases, with 8 bases lying between them. The CDR3 is 15 residues long.

The rearrangement uses TRBV25-1 and TRBJ2-5; D unclear. Trimming stripped 5 bases from V and 3 bases from J, with 13 bases between. The V gene's germline CDR1 is MGHDK and CDR2 SYGVNS. This CDR3 is 14 amino acids long. CDR3 nucleotides: TGTGCCAGCAGTCTCTCCAACCTCAAAGAGACCCAGTACTTC. This gives the protein CASSLSNLKETQYF.

V gene TRBV7-9 combines with J gene TRBJ1-1; D is uncertain. CDR3 length equals 17 residues. The germline V gene has CDR1 SEHNR and CDR2 FQNEAQ (reference sequence). With 7 bases removed from V and 1 base from J, the gap between germline ends came to 22 bases. The CDR3 here is CASTFPAPSIPNTEAFF. The CDR3 DNA is TGTGCCAGCACCTTTCCCGCCCCATCGATCCCGAACACTGAAGCTTTCTTT. Using reference TRBV7-9 and TRBJ1-1 for the parts outside the CDR3, the full variable domain is DTGVSQNPRHKITKRGQNVTFRCDPISEHNRLYWYRQTLGQGPEFLTYFQNEAQLEKSRLLSDRFSAERPKGSFSTLEIQRTEQGDSAMYLCASTFPAPSIPNTEAFFGQGTRLTVV.

The chain links TRBV6-2 or TRBV6-3 to TRBJ1-5; weak D call: TRBD1 (5 bases). The CDR3 covers 15 residues. The V end lost 7 bases, the J end lost 4 bases, and 17 bases lay between the germline ends. Germline CDR1 MNHEY, CDR2 SVGEGT. The CDR3 DNA reads as TGTGCCAGCAAAGCAGCCCTAGGGGCTAATCAGCCCCAGCATTTT. It codes for CASKAALGANQPQHF.

The chain recombines TRBV5-3 with TRBJ1-6, with 7 bases matching TRBD1. TRBV5-3 is annotated as an ORF whose role is uncertain. CDR3 length: 16 residues. Losses at the gene ends were 4 bases for V and 10 bases for J; bases not matched to a gene: 14. The DNA for the CDR3 is TGTGCCAGAAGCCCCGAACCCGACAGGGCCCCCTCACCCCTCCACTTT. Protein product: CARSPEPDRAPSPLHF.

This rearrangement joins TRBV19 to TRBJ2-7; D not certain. Germline lookup yields CDR1 LNHDA and CDR2 SQIVND (reference sequence). The CDR3 is 15 residues long. Trimming stripped 1 base from V and 5 bases from J, with 15 bases between. This chain's CDR3 is CASSIGRWSGDEQYF. The CDR3 coding sequence is TGTGCCAGTAGTATAGGTCGTTGGAGTGGGGACGAGCAGTACTTC.

The rearrangement uses TRBV20-1 and TRBJ1-5; D not certain. The CDR3 length is 13 residues. Germline values: CDR1 DFQATT, CDR2 SNEGSKA (reference sequence). V was trimmed by 6 bases and J by 4 bases, leaving 13 bases between them. CDR3 in DNA: TGCAGTGCCGGCGGCAGGCAGAATCAGCCCCAGCATTTT. It codes for CSAGGRQNQPQHF.

V is TRBV6-2 or TRBV6-3 and J is TRBJ1-5, with D unresolved. The CDR3 is 12 amino acids. Trimming took 6 bases from V and 5 from J, leaving 8 bases between them. The germline V gene encodes CDR1 MNHEY and CDR2 SVGEGT. CDR3 loop: CASSPQDQPQHF. Here the CDR3 DNA reads TGTGCCAGCAGCCCCCAGGATCAGCCCCAGCATTTT.

In its sample, this clonotype is large. The V and J genes are TRBV27 and TRBJ2-1; D gene ambiguous. V lost 5 bases to trimming and J lost 3 bases, with 14 bases between them. The germline V gene encodes CDR1 MNHEY and CDR2 SMNVEV (reference sequence). This CDR3 spans 15 amino acids. The CDR3: CASSRSPPVYNEQFF. DNA for the CDR3: TGTGCCAGCAGTCGTTCACCCCCGGTCTACAATGAGCAGTTCTTC.

The table lists this clonotype with a few counts. The V and J genes are TRBV6-1 and TRBJ1-5, with D tentatively TRBD1 (5 bases). CDR1 MNHNS and CDR2 SASEGT come from the germline V gene. V lost 6 bases, J lost 0 bases, and 6 bases lay in between. This CDR3 contains 13 residues. CDR3 region: CASRTDSNQPQHF. The CDR3 DNA reads TGTGCCAGCAGGACAGATAGCAATCAGCCCCAGCATTTT.

For this clonotype: Sequence at one end of the junction differs from germline and may be a read error. The chain couples TRBV24-1 to TRBJ2-2, with 11 bases that match TRBD1. The V gene's germline CDR1 is KGHDR and CDR2 SFDVKD. The CDR3 sequence is 17 residues long. This chain's CDR3 is CATSDPRTGGNTGELSF. CDR3 bases: TGTGCCACCAGTGATCCCAGGACAGGGGGCAACACCGGGGAGCTGTCTTTT.

The chain joins TRBV7-2 to TRBJ2-1; 7 bases match TRBD2. Trimming removed 1 base from V and 9 bases from J; junction bases left unmatched: 6. This CDR3 comprises 14 residues. Per germline, CDR1 SGHTA and CDR2 FQGNSA. CDR3 in DNA: TGTGCCAGCAGCTTAGTGGGAGGGCCTTCTGAGCAGTTCTTC. Translation gives CASSLVGGPSEQFF. The variable domain in full, with the rest retrieved from reference TRBV7-2 and TRBJ2-1, is GAGVSQSPSNKVTEKGKDVELRCDPISGHTALYWYRQSLGQGLEFLIYFQGNSAPDKSGLPSDRFSAERTGGSVSTLTIQRTQQEDSAVYLCASSLVGGPSEQFFGPGTRLTVL.

The rearrangement uses TRBV20-1 and TRBJ2-3; D might be TRBD2 (6 bases). The V and J ends lost 0 bases and 2 bases respectively, with 12 bases between them. Germline CDR1 and CDR2: DFQATT and SNEGSKA (reference sequence). The CDR3 sequence is 15 residues long. The CDR3 sequence is CSARDSREVTDTQYF. For the CDR3, the DNA is TGCAGTGCTAGAGATTCGAGGGAGGTCACAGATACGCAGTATTTT.

The rearrangement uses TRBV20-1 and TRBJ2-7; D not resolved. The germline V gene encodes CDR1 DFQATT and CDR2 SNEGSKA (reference sequence). V lost 5 bases and J lost 5, with 16 bases in between. This CDR3 is built from 13 residues. The CDR3 sequence is CSARKPGPHEQYF. DNA for the CDR3: TGCAGTGCTCGAAAACCTGGCCCCCACGAGCAGTACTTC.

The chain carries TRBV7-2 and TRBJ2-7; possibly TRBD1 for D (6 bases). This CDR3 is built from 11 residues. Trimming left V 4 bases short and J 7 bases short, with 8 bases between. CDR1 SGHTA and CDR2 FQGNSA come from the germline V gene. CDR3 residues: CASSSGTEQYF. CDR3 bases: TGTGCCAGCAGCTCGGGGACAGAGCAGTACTTC. Variable domain in full (rest from reference TRBV7-2 and TRBJ2-7): GAGVSQSPSNKVTEKGKDVELRCDPISGHTALYWYRQSLGQGLEFLIYFQGNSAPDKSGLPSDRFSAERTGGSVSTLTIQRTQQEDSAVYLCASSSGTEQYFGPGTRLTVT.

The chain recombines TRBV11-2 with TRBJ1-6; 9 bases map to TRBD1. Germline trimming cut 3 bases from V and 9 bases from J; bases unmatched to any gene: 6. Germline V lookup: CDR1 SGHAT, CDR2 FQNNGV. This CDR3 comprises 15 residues. DNA for the CDR3: TGTGCCAGCAGCTTTAGGGGACAGGGTGGTTCACCCCTCCACTTT. Translation: CASSFRGQGGSPLHF.

The chain combines TRBV30 with TRBJ1-6, with D possibly TRBD1 on 6 matching bases. CDR3 length: 12 residues. The V end lost 5 bases, the J end lost 6 bases, and 8 bases lay between the germline ends. The germline V gene has CDR1 GTSNPN and CDR2 SVGIG (reference sequence). CDR3 region: CAWVRGNSPLHF. The CDR3 bases are TGTGCCTGGGTCAGGGGTAATTCACCCCTCCACTTT.

This clonotype has only a few counts. The chain is built from TRBV7-9 and TRBJ2-5, with D tentatively TRBD1 or TRBD2 (5 bases each). CDR1 and CDR2 (germline): SEHNR, FQNEAQ (reference sequence). V shed 6 bases and J shed 5 bases, with 19 bases lying between them. The CDR3 runs to 15 residues. CDR3 sequence: CASRRAGTPRETQYF. The CDR3, as DNA: TGTGCCAGCAGACGGGCCGGGACCCCGAGGGAGACCCAGTACTTC.

The J gene is TRBJ1-2, the V gene TRBV10-2; 8 bases match TRBD1. J lost 0 bases, V lost 6 bases, and 3 bases had no gene match. CDR1 and CDR2 from the germline V gene are WSHSY and SAAADI. CDR3 length equals 14 residues. CDR3 DNA sequence: TGCGCCAGCAGCCTGACAGGGGCTAACTATGGCTACACCTTC. This sequence encodes CASSLTGANYGYTF.

This clonotype has only a few counts. This sequence joins TRBV10-3 and TRBJ2-5; no clear D. Germline V CDR1 and CDR2: ENHRY, SYGVKD. This CDR3 contains 12 residues. V was trimmed by 9 bases and J by 3 bases, leaving 11 bases between them. CDR3 sequence: CAIGVQKETQYF. DNA of the CDR3: TGTGCCATTGGGGTACAGAAAGAGACCCAGTACTTC.

This clonotype was seen only a few times. The rearrangement joins TRBV20-1 to TRBJ2-2; D not certain. The CDR3 extends over 11 amino acids. V dropped 1 base and J dropped 6 bases, with 3 bases sitting between them. Germline V gives CDR1 DFQATT, CDR2 SNEGSKA (reference sequence). CDR3 residues: CSARGSGELFF. CDR3 bases: TGCAGTGCTAGAGGATCCGGGGAGCTGTTTTTT.

This clonotype was recorded only once. V gene TRBV6-2 or TRBV6-3 combines with J gene TRBJ1-6, with TRBD1 matching 7 bases. With 0 bases clipped from V and 4 bases from J, the junction kept 0 bases outside the gene matches. Germline-derived CDR1 and CDR2 are MNHEY and SVGEGT. The CDR3 consists of 15 residues. The CDR3 bases are TGTGCCAGCAGTTACTCGGGACAGTATAATTCACCCCTCCACTTT. Its translation: CASSYSGQYNSPLHF.

The chain has TRBV7-9 and TRBJ1-5; no clear D. V shed 3 bases and J shed 5 bases, with 17 bases lying between them. The CDR3 runs to 16 residues. Germline CDR1 and CDR2: SEHNR and FQNEAQ (reference sequence). DNA of the CDR3: TGTGCCAGCAGCTTTAGTTTCCGAGACGGAGATCAGCCCCAGCATTTT. It codes for CASSFSFRDGDQPQHF.

The rearrangement links TRBV20-1 to TRBJ2-7, with D perhaps being TRBD1 or TRBD2 (5 bases each). V dropped 5 bases and J dropped 1 base, with 15 bases sitting between them. Germline CDR1 DFQATT, CDR2 SNEGSKA (reference sequence). The CDR3 has 14 amino acids. As DNA, the CDR3 is TGCAGTGCTTCCGGGACGGTACCTTCCTACGAGCAGTACTTC. This encodes CSASGTVPSYEQYF.

The chain is built from TRBV6-2 or TRBV6-3 and TRBJ1-1; perhaps TRBD1 as D (5 bases). Germline values: CDR1 MNHEY, CDR2 SVGEGT. Trimming removed 6 bases from V and 1 base from J, with 12 bases in between. The CDR3 length is 14 residues. In DNA form, the CDR3 reads TGTGCCAGCAGAACCCTGACAGCGAACACTGAAGCTTTCTTT. It yields the protein CASRTLTANTEAFF.

V gene TRBV12-3 or TRBV12-4 combines with J gene TRBJ1-5; tentative D call: TRBD1 (5 bases). The V and J ends lost 2 bases and 2 bases respectively, with 13 bases between them. This CDR3 comprises 16 residues. CDR3 protein: CASSLWGSTRNQPQHF. In DNA, the CDR3 is TGTGCCAGCAGTTTATGGGGCAGTACCCGCAATCAGCCCCAGCATTTT.